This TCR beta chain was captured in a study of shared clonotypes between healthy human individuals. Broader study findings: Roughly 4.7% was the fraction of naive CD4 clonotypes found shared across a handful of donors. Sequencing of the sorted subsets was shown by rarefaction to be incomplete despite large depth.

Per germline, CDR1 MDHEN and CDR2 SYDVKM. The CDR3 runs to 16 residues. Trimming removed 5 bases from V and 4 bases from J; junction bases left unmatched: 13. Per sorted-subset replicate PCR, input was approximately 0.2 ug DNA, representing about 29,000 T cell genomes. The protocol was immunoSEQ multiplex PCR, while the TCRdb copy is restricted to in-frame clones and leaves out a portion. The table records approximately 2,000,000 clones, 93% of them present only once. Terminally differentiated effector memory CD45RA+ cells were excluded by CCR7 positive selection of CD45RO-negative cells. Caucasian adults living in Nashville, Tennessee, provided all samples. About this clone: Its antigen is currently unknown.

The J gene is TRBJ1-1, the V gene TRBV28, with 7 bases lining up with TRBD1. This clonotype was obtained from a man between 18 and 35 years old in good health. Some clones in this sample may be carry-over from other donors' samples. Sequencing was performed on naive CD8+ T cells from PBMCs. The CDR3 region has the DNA TGTGCCAGCAGTAATATCTTCGACAGGGTGGGCACTGAAGCTTTCTTT. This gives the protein CASSNIFDRVGTEAFF.